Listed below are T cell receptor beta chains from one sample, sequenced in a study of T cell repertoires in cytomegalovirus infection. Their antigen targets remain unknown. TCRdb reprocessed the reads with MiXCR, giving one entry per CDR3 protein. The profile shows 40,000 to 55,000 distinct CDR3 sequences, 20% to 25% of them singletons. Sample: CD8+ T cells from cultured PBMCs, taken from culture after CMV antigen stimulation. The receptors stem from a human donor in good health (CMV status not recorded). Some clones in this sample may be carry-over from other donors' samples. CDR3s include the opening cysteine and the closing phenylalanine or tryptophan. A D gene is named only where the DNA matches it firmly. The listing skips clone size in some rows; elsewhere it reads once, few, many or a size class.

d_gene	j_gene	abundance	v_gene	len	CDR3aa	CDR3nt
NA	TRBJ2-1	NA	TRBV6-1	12	CASSPYRNEQFF	TGTGCCAGCAGTCCCTACCGCAATGAGCAGTTCTTC
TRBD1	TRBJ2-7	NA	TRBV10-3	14	CAISETGGSREQYF	TGTGCCATCAGTGAGACAGGGGGTTCCCGAGAGCAGTACTTC
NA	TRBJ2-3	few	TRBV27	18	CASSLFARAVASTDTQYF	TGTGCCAGCAGTTTATTTGCCCGAGCGGTCGCTAGCACAGATACGCAGTATTTT
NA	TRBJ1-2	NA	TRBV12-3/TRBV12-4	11	CASKTGYGYTF	TGTGCCAGCAAAACAGGGTATGGCTACACCTTC
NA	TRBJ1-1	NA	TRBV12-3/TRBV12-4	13	CASSLGAGTEAFF	TGTGCCAGCAGTTTAGGGGCCGGCACTGAAGCTTTCTTT
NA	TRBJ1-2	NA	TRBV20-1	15	CSALNPDRDNYGYTF	TGCAGTGCCCTTAATCCGGACAGAGATAACTATGGCTACACCTTC
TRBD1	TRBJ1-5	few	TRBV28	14	CATGDRGSNQPQHF	TGTGCCACAGGCGACAGGGGTAGCAATCAGCCCCAGCATTTT
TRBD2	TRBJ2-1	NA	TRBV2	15	CASSAAGGPYNEQFF	TGTGCCAGCAGCGCCGCGGGGGGACCCTACAATGAGCAGTTCTTC
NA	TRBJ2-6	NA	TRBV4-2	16	CASSQATGSGANVLTF	TGTGCCAGCAGCCAAGCGACGGGTTCTGGGGCCAACGTCCTGACTTTC
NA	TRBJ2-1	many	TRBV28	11	CATGVGDEQFF	TGTGCCACCGGGGTCGGGGATGAGCAGTTCTTC
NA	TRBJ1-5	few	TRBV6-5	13	CASSWNSNQPQHF	TGTGCCAGCAGTTGGAATAGCAATCAGCCCCAGCATTTT
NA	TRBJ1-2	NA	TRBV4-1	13	CASSQEGVIGYTF	TGCGCCAGCAGCCAAGAAGGGGTTATTGGCTACACCTTC
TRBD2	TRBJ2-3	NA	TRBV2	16	CASSENSGSLADTQYF	TGTGCCAGCAGTGAAAATAGCGGGAGTTTGGCAGATACGCAGTATTTT
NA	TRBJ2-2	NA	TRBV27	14	CASRGLTNTGELFF	TGTGCCAGCAGGGGACTTACGAACACCGGGGAGCTGTTTTTT
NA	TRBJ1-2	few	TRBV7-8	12	CASSLGLRGYTF	TGTGCCAGCAGCTTAGGTTTACGAGGCTACACCTTC
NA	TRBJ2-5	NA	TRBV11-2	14	CASSSRSYPETQYF	TGTGCCAGCAGCTCAAGGTCCTACCCAGAGACCCAGTACTTC
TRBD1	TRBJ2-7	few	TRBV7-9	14	CASSSRTGAYEQYF	TGTGCCAGCAGCTCGCGGACAGGAGCCTACGAGCAGTACTTC
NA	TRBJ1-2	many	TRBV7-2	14	CASSLAGEAYGYTF	TGTGCCAGCAGCTTAGCAGGGGAAGCCTATGGCTACACCTTC
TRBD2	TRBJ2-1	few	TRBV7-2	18	CASSLRPTAREGRNEQFF	TGTGCCAGCAGCTTACGACCGACGGCGCGGGAGGGAAGGAATGAGCAGTTCTTC
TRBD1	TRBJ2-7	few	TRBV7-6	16	CASSLSGGSPSYEQYF	TGTGCCAGCAGCTTATCAGGGGGCTCCCCTTCCTACGAGCAGTACTTC
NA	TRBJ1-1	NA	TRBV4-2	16	CASSQSLGHLNTEAFF	TGTGCCAGCAGCCAATCTCTGGGACATTTGAACACTGAAGCTTTCTTT
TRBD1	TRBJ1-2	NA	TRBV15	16	CATSNLRDRGSGGYTF	TGTGCCACCAGCAACCTGAGGGACAGGGGTTCTGGGGGCTACACCTTC
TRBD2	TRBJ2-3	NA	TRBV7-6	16	CASSFETSGGTDTQYF	TGTGCCAGCAGCTTTGAGACTAGCGGGGGGACAGATACGCAGTATTTT
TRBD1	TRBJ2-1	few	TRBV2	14	CASNAGGSRNEQFF	TGTGCCAGCAACGCAGGGGGCTCAAGGAATGAGCAGTTCTTC
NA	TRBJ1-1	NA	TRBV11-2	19	CASSPPGGASLLMNTEAFF	TGTGCCAGCAGCCCCCCCGGGGGGGCTTCCCTCTTAATGAACACTGAAGCTTTCTTT
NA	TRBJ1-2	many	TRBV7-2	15	CASSQDWTTIYGYTF	TGTGCCAGCAGTCAAGACTGGACAACCATCTATGGCTACACCTTC
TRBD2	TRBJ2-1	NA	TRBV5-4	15	CASSLLAATHNEQFF	TGTGCCAGCAGCCTGCTAGCGGCTACCCACAATGAGCAGTTCTTC
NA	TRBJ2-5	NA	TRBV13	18	CASSLSVRTVEHQETQYF	TGTGCCAGCAGCTTATCTGTGAGGACAGTGGAACATCAAGAGACCCAGTACTTC
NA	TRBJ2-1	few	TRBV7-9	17	CASSLGQGGAAHNEQFF	TGTGCCAGCAGCTTAGGACAGGGAGGAGCGGCACACAATGAGCAGTTCTTC
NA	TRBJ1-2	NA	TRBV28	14	CASSPLDSNYGYTF	TGTGCCAGCAGTCCACTGGACAGCAACTATGGCTACACCTTC
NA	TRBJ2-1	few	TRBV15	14	CATSREGVGNEQFF	TGTGCCACCAGCAGAGAAGGGGTCGGCAATGAGCAGTTCTTC
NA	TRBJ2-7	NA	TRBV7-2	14	CASSPWVGTYEQYF	TGTGCCAGCAGTCCCTGGGTTGGTACCTACGAGCAGTACTTC
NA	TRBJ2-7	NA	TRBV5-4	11	CATGGTYEQYF	TGTGCCACCGGGGGCACCTACGAGCAGTACTTC
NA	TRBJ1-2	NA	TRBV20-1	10	CSARVGGYTF	TGCAGTGCTAGAGTCGGAGGCTACACCTTC
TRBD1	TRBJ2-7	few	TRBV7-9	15	CASSYHRDSSYEQYF	TGTGCCAGCAGCTACCACCGGGACAGCTCCTACGAGCAGTACTTC
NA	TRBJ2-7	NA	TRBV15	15	CATSRGGSAGHEQYF	TGTGCCACCAGCAGAGGGGGTTCGGCGGGTCACGAGCAGTACTTC
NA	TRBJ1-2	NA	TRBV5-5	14	CASSFRPLGNGYTF	TGTGCCAGCAGCTTCCGACCCCTGGGGAATGGCTACACCTTC
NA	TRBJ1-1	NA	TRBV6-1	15	CASSERTAMNTEAFF	TGTGCCAGCAGTGAACGTACAGCTATGAACACTGAAGCTTTCTTT
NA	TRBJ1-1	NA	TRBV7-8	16	CASSHPRAVGNTEAFF	TGTGCCAGCAGCCACCCGAGGGCGGTCGGGAACACTGAAGCTTTCTTT
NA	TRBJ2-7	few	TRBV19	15	CASSMSSEGTYEQYF	TGTGCCAGTAGTATGTCGTCGGAAGGTACCTACGAGCAGTACTTC
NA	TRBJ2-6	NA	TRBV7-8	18	CASSLGEGVYSGANVLTF	TGTGCCAGCAGCTTAGGGGAGGGGGTTTACTCTGGGGCCAACGTCCTGACTTTC
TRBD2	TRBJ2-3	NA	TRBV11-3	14	CASSLEAGADTQYF	TGTGCCAGCAGCTTAGAAGCGGGAGCAGATACGCAGTATTTT
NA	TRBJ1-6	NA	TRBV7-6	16	CASSPIEHRDNSPLHF	TGTGCCAGCAGCCCGATCGAGCACAGAGATAATTCACCCCTCCACTTT
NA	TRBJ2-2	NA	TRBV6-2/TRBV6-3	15	CASSSTGSPGGELFF	TGTGCCAGCAGTTCAACAGGGTCCCCGGGCGGGGAGCTGTTTTTT
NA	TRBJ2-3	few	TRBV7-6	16	CASSLEGQTSTDTQYF	TGTGCCAGCAGCTTAGAAGGTCAAACTAGCACAGATACGCAGTATTTT
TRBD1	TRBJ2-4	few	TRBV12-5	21	CASGPPLTGQGENLAKNIQYF	TGTGCTAGTGGCCCCCCCTTAACTGGACAGGGGGAAAACTTAGCCAAAAACATTCAGTACTTC
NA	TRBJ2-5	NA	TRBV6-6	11	CATGPIETQYF	TGTGCCACAGGACCTATAGAGACCCAGTACTTC
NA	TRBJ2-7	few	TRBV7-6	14	CASSLGTGPYEQYF	TGTGCCAGCAGCTTGGGCACTGGCCCTTACGAGCAGTACTTC
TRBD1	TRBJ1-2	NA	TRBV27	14	CASSLGTGSYGYTF	TGTGCCAGCAGTTTAGGGACAGGCTCCTATGGCTACACCTTC